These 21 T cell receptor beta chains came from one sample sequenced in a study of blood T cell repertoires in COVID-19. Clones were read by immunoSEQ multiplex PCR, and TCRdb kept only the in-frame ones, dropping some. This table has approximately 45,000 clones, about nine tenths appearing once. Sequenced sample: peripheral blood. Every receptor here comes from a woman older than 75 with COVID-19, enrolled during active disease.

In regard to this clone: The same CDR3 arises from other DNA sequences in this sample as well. The CDR3 nucleotides read TGCGCCAGCAGCTTGGCAGGGTATAGCAATCAGCCCCAGCATTTT. It encodes CASSLAGYSNQPQHF. J is TRBJ1-5 and V is TRBV5-1; D may be TRBD1 (5 bases). CDR3 length equals 15 residues. Germline V lookup: CDR1 SGHRS, CDR2 YFSETQ. Trimming took off 0 bases at V and 0 bases at J, with 7 bases between the two ends.

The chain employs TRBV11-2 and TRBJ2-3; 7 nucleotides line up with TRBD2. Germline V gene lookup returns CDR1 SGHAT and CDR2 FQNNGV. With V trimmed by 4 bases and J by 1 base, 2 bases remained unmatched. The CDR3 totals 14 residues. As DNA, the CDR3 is TGTGCCAGCAGCTCTACTAGCGGCACAGATACGCAGTATTTT. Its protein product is CASSSTSGTDTQYF.

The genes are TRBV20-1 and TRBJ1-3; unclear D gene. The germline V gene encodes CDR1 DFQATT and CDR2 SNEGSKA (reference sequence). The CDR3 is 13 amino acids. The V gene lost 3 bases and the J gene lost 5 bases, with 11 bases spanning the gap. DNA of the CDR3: TGCAGTGCTAGTAACAGACGAAGAAACACCATATATTTT. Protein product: CSASNRRRNTIYF.

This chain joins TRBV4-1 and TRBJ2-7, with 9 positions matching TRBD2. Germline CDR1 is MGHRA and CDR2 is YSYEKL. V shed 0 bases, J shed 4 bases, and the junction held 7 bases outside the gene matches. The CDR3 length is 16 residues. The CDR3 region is CASSQDRASGVYEQYF. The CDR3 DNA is TGCGCCAGCAGCCAAGATAGGGCTAGCGGGGTTTACGAGCAGTACTTC.

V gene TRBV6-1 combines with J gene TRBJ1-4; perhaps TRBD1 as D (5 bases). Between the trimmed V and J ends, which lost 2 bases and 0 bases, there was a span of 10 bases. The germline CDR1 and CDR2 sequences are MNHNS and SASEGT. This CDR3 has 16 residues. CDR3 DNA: TGTGCCAGCAGTGAATGGCTCAGGGCAACTAATGAAAAACTGTTTTTT. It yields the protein CASSEWLRATNEKLFF.

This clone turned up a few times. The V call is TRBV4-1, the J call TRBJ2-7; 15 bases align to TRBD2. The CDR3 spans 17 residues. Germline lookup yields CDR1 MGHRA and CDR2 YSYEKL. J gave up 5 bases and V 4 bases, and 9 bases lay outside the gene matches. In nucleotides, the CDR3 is TGCGCCAGCAGCCGTCGGACTAGCGGGAGGGCCGACCACGAGCAGTACTTC. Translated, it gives CASSRRTSGRADHEQYF.

The CDR3: CASSLDRGNTIYF. In DNA, the CDR3 is TGCGCCAGCAGCTTGGATCGGGGAAACACCATATATTTT. The chain joins TRBV5-1 to TRBJ1-3, with D unresolved. Per germline, CDR1 SGHRS and CDR2 YFSETQ. Between the trimmed V and J ends, which lost 0 bases and 4 bases, there was a span of 5 bases. This CDR3 spans 13 amino acids.

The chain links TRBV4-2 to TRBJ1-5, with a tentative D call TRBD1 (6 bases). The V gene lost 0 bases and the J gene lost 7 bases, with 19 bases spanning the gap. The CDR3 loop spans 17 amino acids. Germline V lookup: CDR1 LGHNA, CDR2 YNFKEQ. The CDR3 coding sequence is TGTGCCAGCAGCCAAGAAGGGCCCAGGGGCGCCGGGCAGCCCCAGCATTTT. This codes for CASSQEGPRGAGQPQHF.

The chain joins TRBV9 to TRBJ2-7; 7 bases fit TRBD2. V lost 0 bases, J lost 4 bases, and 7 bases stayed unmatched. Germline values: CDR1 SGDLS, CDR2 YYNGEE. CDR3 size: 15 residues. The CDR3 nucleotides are TGTGCCAGCAGCGTAGCCCCGGGACTACCTTACGAGCAGTACTTC. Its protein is CASSVAPGLPYEQYF.

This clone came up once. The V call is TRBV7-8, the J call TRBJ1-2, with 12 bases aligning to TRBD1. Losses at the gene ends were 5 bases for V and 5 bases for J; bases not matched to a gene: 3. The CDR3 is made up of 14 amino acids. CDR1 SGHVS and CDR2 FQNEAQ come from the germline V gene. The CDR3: CASSRDRGRYGYTF. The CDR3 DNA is TGTGCCAGCAGCAGGGACAGGGGGCGTTATGGCTACACCTTC.

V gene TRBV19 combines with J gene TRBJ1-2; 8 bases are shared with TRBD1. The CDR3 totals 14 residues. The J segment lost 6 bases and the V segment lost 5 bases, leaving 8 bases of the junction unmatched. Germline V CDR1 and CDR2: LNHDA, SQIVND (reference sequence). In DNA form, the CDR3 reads TGTGCCAGTAGTGCCCGGACAGGGCAGGATGGCTACACCTTC. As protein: CASSARTGQDGYTF.

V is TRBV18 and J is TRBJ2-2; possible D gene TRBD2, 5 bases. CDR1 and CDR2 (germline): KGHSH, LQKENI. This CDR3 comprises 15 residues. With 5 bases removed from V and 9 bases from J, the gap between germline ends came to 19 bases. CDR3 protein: CASSTRELTKWELFF. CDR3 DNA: TGTGCCAGCTCAACTAGGGAACTAACAAAATGGGAGCTGTTTTTT.

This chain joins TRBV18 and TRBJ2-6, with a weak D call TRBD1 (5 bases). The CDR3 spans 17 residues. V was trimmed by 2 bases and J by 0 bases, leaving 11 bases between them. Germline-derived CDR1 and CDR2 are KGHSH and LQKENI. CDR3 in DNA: TGTGCCAGCTCACCAATAGGACACCTCTCTGGGGCCAACGTCCTGACTTTC. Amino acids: CASSPIGHLSGANVLTF.

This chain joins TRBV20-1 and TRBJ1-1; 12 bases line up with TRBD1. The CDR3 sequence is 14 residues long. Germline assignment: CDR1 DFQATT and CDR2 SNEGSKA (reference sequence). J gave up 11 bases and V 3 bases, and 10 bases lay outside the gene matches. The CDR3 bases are TGCAGTGCTAGTGGCCGGGGACAGGGGGCAAGGGCTTTCTTT. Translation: CSASGRGQGARAFF.

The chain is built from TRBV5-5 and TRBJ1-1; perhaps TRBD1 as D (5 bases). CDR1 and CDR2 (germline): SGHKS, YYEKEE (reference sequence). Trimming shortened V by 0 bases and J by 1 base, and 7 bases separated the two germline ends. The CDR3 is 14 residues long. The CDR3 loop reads CASSLDGGNTEAFF. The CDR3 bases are TGTGCCAGCAGCTTGGACGGGGGGAACACTGAAGCTTTCTTT.

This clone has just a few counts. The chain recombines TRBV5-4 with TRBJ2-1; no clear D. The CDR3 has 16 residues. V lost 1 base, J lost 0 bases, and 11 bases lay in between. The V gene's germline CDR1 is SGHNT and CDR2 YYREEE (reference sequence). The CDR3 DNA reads TGTGCCAGCAGCTTGAAAGTGCGGAACTCCTACAATGAGCAGTTCTTC. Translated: CASSLKVRNSYNEQFF.

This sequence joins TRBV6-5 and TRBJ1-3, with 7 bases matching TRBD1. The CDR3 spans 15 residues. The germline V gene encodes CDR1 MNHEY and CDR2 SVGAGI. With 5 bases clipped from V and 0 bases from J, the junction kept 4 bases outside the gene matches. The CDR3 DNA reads TGTGCCAGCAGTCGAGACAGGGTCTCTGGAAACACCATATATTTT. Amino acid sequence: CASSRDRVSGNTIYF.

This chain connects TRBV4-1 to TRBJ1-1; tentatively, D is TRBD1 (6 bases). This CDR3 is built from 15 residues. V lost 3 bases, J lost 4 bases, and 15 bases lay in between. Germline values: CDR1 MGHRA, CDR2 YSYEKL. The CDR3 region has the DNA TGCGCCAGCAGCCACTTAGGACAGAGACTCACTGAAGCTTTCTTT. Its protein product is CASSHLGQRLTEAFF.

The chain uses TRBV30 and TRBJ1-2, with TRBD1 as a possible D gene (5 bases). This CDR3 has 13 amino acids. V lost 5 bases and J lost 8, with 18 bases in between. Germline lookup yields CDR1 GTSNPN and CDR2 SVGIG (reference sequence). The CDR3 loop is CAWPQGGTRGYTF. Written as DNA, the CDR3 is TGTGCCTGGCCTCAGGGCGGGACGAGAGGCTACACCTTC.

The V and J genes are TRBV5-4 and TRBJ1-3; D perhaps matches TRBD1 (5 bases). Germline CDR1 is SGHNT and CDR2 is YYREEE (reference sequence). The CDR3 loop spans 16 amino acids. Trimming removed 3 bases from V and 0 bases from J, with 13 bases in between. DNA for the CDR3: TGTGCCAGCAGCTCCGAGCCCCAGGGCTCTGGAAACACCATATATTTT. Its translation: CASSSEPQGSGNTIYF.

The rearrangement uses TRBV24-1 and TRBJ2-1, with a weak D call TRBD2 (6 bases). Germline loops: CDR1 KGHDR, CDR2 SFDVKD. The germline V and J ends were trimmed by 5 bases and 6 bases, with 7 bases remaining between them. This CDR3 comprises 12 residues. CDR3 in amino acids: CATSGGGNEQFF. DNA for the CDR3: TGTGCCACCAGTGGGGGAGGCAATGAGCAGTTCTTC.